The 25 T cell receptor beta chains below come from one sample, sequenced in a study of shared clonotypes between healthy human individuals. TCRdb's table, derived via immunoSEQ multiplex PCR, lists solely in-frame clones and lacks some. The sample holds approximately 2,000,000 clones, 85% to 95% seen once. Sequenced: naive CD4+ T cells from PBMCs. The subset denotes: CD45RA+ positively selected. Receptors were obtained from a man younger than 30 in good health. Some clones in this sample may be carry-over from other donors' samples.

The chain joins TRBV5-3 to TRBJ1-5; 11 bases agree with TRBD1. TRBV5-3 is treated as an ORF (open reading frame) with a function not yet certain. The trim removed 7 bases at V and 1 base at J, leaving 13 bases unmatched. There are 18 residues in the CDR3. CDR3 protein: CARGGGQGARNSNQPQHF. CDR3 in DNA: TGTGCCAGAGGCGGAGGACAGGGGGCTCGGAACAGCAATCAGCCCCAGCATTTT.

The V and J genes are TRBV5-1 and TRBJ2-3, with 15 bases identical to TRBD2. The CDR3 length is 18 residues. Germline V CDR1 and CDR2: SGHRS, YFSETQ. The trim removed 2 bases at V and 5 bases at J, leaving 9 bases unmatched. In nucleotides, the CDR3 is TGCGCCAGCAGCTTCTTACCCGGACTAGCGGGAGGGCAAGATACGCAGTATTTT. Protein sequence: CASSFLPGLAGGQDTQYF.

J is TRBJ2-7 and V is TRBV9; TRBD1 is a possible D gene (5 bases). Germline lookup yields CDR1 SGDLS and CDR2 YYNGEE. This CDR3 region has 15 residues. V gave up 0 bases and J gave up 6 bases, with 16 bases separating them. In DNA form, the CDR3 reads TGTGCCAGCAGCGTAGATGGTCAGGGTCTCGCCGAGCAGTACTTC. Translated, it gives CASSVDGQGLAEQYF.

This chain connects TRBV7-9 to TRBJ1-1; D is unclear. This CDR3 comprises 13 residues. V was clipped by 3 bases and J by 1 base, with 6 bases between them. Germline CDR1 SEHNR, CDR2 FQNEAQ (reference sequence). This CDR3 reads CASSFQWNTEAFF. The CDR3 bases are TGTGCCAGCAGCTTCCAGTGGAACACTGAAGCTTTCTTT.

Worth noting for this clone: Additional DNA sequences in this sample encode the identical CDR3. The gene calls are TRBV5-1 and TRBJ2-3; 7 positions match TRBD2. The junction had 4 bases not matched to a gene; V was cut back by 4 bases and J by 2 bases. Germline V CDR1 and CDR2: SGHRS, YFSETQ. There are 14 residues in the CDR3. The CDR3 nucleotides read TGCGCCAGCAGCAGCGGGGATTTCACAGATACGCAGTATTTT. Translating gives CASSSGDFTDTQYF.

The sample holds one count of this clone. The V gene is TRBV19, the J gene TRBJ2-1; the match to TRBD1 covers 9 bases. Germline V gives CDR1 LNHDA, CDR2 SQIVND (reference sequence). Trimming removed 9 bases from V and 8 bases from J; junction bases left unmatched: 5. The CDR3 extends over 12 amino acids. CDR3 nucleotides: TGTGCCAGCAGGGACAGGGACTATGAGCAGTTCTTC. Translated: CASRDRDYEQFF.

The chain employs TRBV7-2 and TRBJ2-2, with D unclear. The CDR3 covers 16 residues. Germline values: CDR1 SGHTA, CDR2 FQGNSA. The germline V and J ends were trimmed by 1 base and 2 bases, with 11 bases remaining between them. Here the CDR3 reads CASSLVAAGNTGELFF. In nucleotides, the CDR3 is TGTGCCAGCAGCTTAGTTGCGGCAGGTAACACCGGGGAGCTGTTTTTT.

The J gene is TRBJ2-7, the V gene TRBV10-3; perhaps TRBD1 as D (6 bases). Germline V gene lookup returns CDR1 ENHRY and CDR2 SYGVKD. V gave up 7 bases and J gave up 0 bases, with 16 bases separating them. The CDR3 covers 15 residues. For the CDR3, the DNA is TGTGCCATCATGATATCCCCGGACAGCTCCTACGAGCAGTACTTC. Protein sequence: CAIMISPDSSYEQYF.

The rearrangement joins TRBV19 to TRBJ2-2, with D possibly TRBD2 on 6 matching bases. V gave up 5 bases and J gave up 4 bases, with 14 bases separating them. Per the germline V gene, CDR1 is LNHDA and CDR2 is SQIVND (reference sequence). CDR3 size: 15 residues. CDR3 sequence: CASSPRGGLTGELFF. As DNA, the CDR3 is TGTGCCAGTAGTCCCCGTGGGGGACTCACCGGGGAGCTGTTTTTT.

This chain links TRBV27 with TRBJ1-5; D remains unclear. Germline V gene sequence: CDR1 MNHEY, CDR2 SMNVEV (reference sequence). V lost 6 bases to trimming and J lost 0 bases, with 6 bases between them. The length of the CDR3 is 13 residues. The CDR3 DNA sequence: TGTGCCAGCAGACGGAATAGCAATCAGCCCCAGCATTTT. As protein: CASRRNSNQPQHF.

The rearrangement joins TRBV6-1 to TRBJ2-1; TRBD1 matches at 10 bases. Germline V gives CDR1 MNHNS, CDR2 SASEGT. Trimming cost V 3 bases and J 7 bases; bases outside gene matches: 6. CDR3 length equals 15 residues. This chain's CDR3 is CASSEGTGVVNEQFF. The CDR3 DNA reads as TGTGCCAGCAGTGAGGGGACAGGGGTAGTAAATGAGCAGTTCTTC.

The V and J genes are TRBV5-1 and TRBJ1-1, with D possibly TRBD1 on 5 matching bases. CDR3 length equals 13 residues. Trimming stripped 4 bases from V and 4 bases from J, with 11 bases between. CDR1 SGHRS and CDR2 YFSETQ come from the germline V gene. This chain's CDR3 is CASSQKGTTEAFF. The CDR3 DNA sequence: TGCGCCAGCAGCCAGAAGGGGACCACTGAAGCTTTCTTT.

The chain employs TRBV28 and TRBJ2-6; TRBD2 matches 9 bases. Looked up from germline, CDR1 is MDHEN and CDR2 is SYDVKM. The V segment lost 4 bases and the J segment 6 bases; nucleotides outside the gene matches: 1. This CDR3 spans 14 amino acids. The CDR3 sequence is CASSWGLAANVLTF. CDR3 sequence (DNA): TGTGCCAGCAGTTGGGGACTAGCGGCCAACGTCCTGACTTTC. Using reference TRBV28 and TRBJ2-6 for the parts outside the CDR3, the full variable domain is DVKVTQSSRYLVKRTGEKVFLECVQDMDHENMFWYRQDPGLGLRLIYFSYDVKMKEKGDIPEGYSVSREKKERFSLILESASTNQTSMYLCASSWGLAANVLTFGAGSRLTVL.

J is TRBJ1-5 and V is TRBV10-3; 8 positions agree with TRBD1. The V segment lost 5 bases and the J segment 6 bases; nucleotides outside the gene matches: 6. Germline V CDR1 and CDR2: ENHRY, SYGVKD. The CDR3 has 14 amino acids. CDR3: CAISNRGEVQPQHF. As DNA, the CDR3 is TGTGCCATCAGTAACAGGGGGGAGGTTCAGCCCCAGCATTTT.

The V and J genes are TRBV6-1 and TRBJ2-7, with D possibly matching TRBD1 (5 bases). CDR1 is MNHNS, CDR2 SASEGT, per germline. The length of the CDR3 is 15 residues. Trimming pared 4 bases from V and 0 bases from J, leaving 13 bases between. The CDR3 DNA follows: TGTGCCAGCAGTGTGGACACGACTTCCTCCTACGAGCAGTACTTC. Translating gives CASSVDTTSSYEQYF.

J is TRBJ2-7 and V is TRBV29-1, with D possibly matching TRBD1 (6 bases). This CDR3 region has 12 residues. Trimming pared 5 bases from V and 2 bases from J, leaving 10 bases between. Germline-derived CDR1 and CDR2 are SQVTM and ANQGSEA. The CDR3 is CSVKGQTYEQYF. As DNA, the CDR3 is TGCAGCGTTAAAGGACAGACCTACGAGCAGTACTTC.

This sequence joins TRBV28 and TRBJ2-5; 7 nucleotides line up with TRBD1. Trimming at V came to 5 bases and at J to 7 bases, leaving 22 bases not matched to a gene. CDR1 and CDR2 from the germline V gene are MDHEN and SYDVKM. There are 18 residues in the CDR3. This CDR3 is CASSPLVDRTSSYGTQYF. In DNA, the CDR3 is TGTGCCAGCAGTCCCCTCGTGGACAGGACATCATCTTATGGGACCCAGTACTTC. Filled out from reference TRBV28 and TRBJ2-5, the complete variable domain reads DVKVTQSSRYLVKRTGEKVFLECVQDMDHENMFWYRQDPGLGLRLIYFSYDVKMKEKGDIPEGYSVSREKKERFSLILESASTNQTSMYLCASSPLVDRTSSYGTQYFGPGTRLLVL.

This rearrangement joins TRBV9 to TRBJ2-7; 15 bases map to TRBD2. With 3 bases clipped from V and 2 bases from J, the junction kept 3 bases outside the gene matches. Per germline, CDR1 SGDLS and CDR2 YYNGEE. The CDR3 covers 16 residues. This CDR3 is CASSGTSGRAPYEQYF. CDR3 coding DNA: TGTGCCAGCAGCGGGACTAGCGGGAGGGCTCCCTACGAGCAGTACTTC.

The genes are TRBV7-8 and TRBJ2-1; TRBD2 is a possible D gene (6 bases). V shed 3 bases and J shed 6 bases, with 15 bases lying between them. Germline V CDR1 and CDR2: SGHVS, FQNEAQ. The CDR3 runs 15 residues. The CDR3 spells CASSFERALGNEQFF. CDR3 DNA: TGTGCCAGCAGCTTCGAGCGGGCGCTGGGCAATGAGCAGTTCTTC.

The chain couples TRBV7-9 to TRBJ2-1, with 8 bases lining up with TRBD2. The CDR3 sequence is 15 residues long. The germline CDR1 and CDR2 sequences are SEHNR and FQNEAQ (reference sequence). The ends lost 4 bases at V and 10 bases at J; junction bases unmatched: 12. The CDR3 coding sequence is TGTGCCAGCAGCTCTCTAGCGGGCCACCTGTTGGAGCAGTTCTTC. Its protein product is CASSSLAGHLLEQFF. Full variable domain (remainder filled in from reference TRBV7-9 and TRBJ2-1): DTGVSQNPRHKITKRGQNVTFRCDPISEHNRLYWYRQTLGQGPEFLTYFQNEAQLEKSRLLSDRFSAERPKGSFSTLEIQRTEQGDSAMYLCASSSLAGHLLEQFFGPGTRLTVL.

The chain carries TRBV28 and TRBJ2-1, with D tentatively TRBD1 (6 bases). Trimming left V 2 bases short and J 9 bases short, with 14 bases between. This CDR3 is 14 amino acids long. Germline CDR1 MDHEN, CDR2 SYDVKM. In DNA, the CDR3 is TGTGCCAGCAGTTTACGGCAGGGGAGCGGTGAGCAGTTCTTC. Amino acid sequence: CASSLRQGSGEQFF.

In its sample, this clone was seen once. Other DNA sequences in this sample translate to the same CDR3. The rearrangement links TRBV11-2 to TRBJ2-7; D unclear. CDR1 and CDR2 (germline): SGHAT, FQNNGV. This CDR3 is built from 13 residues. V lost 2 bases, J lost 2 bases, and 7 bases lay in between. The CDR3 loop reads CASSLSGTYEQYF. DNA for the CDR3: TGTGCCAGCAGCTTATCTGGGACCTACGAGCAGTACTTC.

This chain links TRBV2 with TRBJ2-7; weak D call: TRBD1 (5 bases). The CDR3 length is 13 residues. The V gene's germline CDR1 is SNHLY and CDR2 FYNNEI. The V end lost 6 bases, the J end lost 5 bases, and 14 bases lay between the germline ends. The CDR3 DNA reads TGTGCCAGCAGCGCGGACGTAGGGGACGAGCAGTACTTC. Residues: CASSADVGDEQYF.

DNA for the CDR3: TGTGCCAGCAGCCAAGCATCGACCGCGGGGGCCCAGTACTTC. The encoded protein is CASSQASTAGAQYF. This rearrangement joins TRBV14 to TRBJ2-5; 7 nucleotides agree with TRBD2. CDR3 length: 14 residues. CDR1 and CDR2 from the germline V gene are SGHDN and FVKESK. V lost 1 base, J lost 9 bases, and 8 bases stayed unmatched. Complete variable domain (other parts from reference TRBV14 and TRBJ2-5): EAGVTQFPSHSVIEKGQTVTLRCDPISGHDNLYWYRRVMGKEIKFLLHFVKESKQDESGMPNNRFLAERTGGTYSTLKVQPAELEDSGVYFCASSQASTAGAQYFGPGTRLLVL.

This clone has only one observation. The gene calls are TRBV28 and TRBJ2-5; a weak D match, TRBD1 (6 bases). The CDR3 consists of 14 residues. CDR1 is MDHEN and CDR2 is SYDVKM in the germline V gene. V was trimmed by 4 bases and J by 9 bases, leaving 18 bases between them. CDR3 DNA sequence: TGTGCCAGCAGTTCGGCGGCCGAGGGGGTTTCCCAGTACTTC. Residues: CASSSAAEGVSQYF.